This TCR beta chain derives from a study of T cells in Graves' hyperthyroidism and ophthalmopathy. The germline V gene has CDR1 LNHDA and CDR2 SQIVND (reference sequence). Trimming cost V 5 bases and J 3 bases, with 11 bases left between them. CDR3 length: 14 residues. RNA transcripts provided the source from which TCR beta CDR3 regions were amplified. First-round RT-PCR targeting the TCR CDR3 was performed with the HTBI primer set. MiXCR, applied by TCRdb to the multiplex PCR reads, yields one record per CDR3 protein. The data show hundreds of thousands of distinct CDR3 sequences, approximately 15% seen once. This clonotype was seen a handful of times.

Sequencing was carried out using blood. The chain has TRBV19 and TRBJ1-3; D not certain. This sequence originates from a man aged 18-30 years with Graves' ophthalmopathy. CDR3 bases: TGTGCCAGTAGTGGAGGACCGCTTGGAAACACCATATATTTT. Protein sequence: CASSGGPLGNTIYF.